These T cell receptor beta chains were read from a single sample in a study of T-cell memory formation after mild COVID-19. TCRdb re-derived calls from the 5' RACE reads in MiXCR, one entry per CDR3 protein. The data contain about 450,000 distinct CDR3 sequences, 20% to 30% of them singletons. Sequenced: PBMCs or a T cell subset sorted from them (not recorded which). These receptors all come from an adult woman who had mild COVID-19 (a few samples of this study predate the infection). Cell type and time point are not known. CDR3s include the opening cysteine and the closing phenylalanine or tryptophan. The D gene is left open where the match is weak. Clone size is stated in some rows and not others, as once, few, many or a class when expanded.

d_gene	v_gene	abundance	j_gene	CDR3nt	CDR3aa
TRBD2	TRBV5-1	few	TRBJ2-7	TGCGCCAGCAGCTTGCCTAGCGGGAGGAGCTCCTACGAGCAGTACTTC	CASSLPSGRSSYEQYF
.	TRBV4-3	many	TRBJ1-2	TGCGCCAGCAGCCAAGTGACAAAGGGGCTGGGTGACTATGGCTACACCTTC	CASSQVTKGLGDYGYTF
.	TRBV18	.	TRBJ1-2	TGTGCCAGCTCACCGGGCCAACAGCCCTCCAATGGCTACACCTTC	CASSPGQQPSNGYTF
.	TRBV20-1	few	TRBJ1-5	TGCAGTGCTAGAGCCAGCAATCAGCCCCAGCATTTT	CSARASNQPQHF
TRBD1	TRBV12-3/TRBV12-4	few	TRBJ1-5	TGTGCCAGCAGTTTCGTAGGACAGGGGAGTCAGCCCCAGCATTTT	CASSFVGQGSQPQHF
TRBD2	TRBV5-1	many	TRBJ2-1	TGCGCCAGCAGACATGTCCTAGCGGGGCTGCCCGGAACCTACAATGAGCAGTTCTTC	CASRHVLAGLPGTYNEQFF
TRBD2	TRBV7-6	.	TRBJ2-1	TGTGCCAGCAGCTTACCCGGCGGGGGGGAGTACAATGAGCAGTTCTTC	CASSLPGGGEYNEQFF
.	TRBV6-5	few	TRBJ1-4	TGTGCCAGCAAAGAAGCCTTCATTTCGGAACTGTTTTTT	CASKEAFISELFF
.	TRBV7-9	.	TRBJ2-4	TGTGCCAGCAGCTCGATTGACATTCAGTACTTC	CASSSIDIQYF
TRBD2	TRBV19	few	TRBJ2-1	TGTGCCAGTAGTATCGGACTAGCGGGAGGTAATGAGCAGTTCTTC	CASSIGLAGGNEQFF
TRBD1	TRBV6-5	many	TRBJ2-1	TGTGCCAGCAGAGCAGGGGGTAGCTCCTACAATGAGCAGTTCTTC	CASRAGGSSYNEQFF
TRBD2	TRBV11-2	.	TRBJ2-1	TGTGCCAGCAGCTTCGGTAGCGGGAGTAATGAGCAGTTCTTC	CASSFGSGSNEQFF
.	TRBV5-1	few	TRBJ2-3	TGCGCCAGCAGCTTTTCAGACAGCACAGATACGCAGTATTTT	CASSFSDSTDTQYF
TRBD2	TRBV12-5	.	TRBJ2-1	TGTGCTAGTGGTACAGGACTAGCGGGGGCCCCAATGTTCTTC	CASGTGLAGAPMFF
.	TRBV29-1	few	TRBJ2-7	TGCAGCGTTGAGACGGACTACGAGCAGTACTTC	CSVETDYEQYF
.	TRBV25-1	.	TRBJ2-7	TGTGCCAGCAGCGCCTGGCAGACCCCCGGGCAGTACTTC	CASSAWQTPGQYF
TRBD1	TRBV5-1	few	TRBJ2-1	TGCGCCAGCAGCAAAGGGGGCGTTGGTCGGGGCAATGAGCAGTTCTTC	CASSKGGVGRGNEQFF
TRBD1	TRBV6-1	few	TRBJ1-3	TGTGCCAGCAGTGGACAGGGTGGAAACACCATATATTTT	CASSGQGGNTIYF
.	TRBV29-1	few	TRBJ2-4	TGCAGCGTGGCCAGGGGGGCGACTGATCTAGCCAAAAACATTCAGTACTTC	CSVARGATDLAKNIQYF
TRBD2	TRBV7-3	few	TRBJ2-1	TGTGCCAGCAGCTCCTCCGGGACTAGGTTAACTGAGCAGTTCTTC	CASSSSGTRLTEQFF
.	TRBV7-3	.	TRBJ2-7	TGTGCCAGCAGCTTAGGGAGCCTAGGTCACGAGCAGTACTTC	CASSLGSLGHEQYF
TRBD1	TRBV4-3	.	TRBJ1-2	TGCGCCAGCAGCCAATCGGACAGGGTCTGGTATGGCTACACCTTC	CASSQSDRVWYGYTF
.	TRBV5-1	.	TRBJ2-6	TGCGCCAGCAGCTTGGACCCCGGGGCCAACGTCCTGACTTTC	CASSLDPGANVLTF
.	TRBV5-1	.	TRBJ2-7	TGCGCCAGCAGCTTAACCGGGGGATCCTCCTACGAGCAGTACTTC	CASSLTGGSSYEQYF
.	TRBV9	few	TRBJ2-2	TGTGCCAGCAGCCAACACACCGGGGAGCTGTTTTTT	CASSQHTGELFF
TRBD1	TRBV7-8	.	TRBJ1-5	TGTGCCAGCACGGACAGGGGAGGTCAGCCCCAGCATTTT	CASTDRGGQPQHF
.	TRBV12-3/TRBV12-4	.	TRBJ1-5	TGTGCCAGCAGTTTAGCGACAGATCAGCCCCAGCATTTT	CASSLATDQPQHF
.	TRBV5-1	.	TRBJ1-1	TGCGCCAGCAGCTTGGGACAGTCGGGGAACACTGAAGCTTTCTTT	CASSLGQSGNTEAFF
TRBD2	TRBV7-2	many	TRBJ2-7	TGTGCCAGCAGCACCCGGCGGGGCGGGAGGGCCGATTCCTACGAGCAGTACTTC	CASSTRRGGRADSYEQYF
.	TRBV7-2	few	TRBJ1-1	TGTGCCAGCAGCTTAGCACAGGGTATAGGGACTGAAGCTTTCTTT	CASSLAQGIGTEAFF
.	TRBV4-1	few	TRBJ2-5	TGCGCCAGCAGCCAAGGCGTCTGGCGAGAGACCCAGTACTTC	CASSQGVWRETQYF
.	TRBV4-2	.	TRBJ2-7	TGTGCCAGCAGCCAAGAACAATCCGTCCTCTACGAGCAGTACTTC	CASSQEQSVLYEQYF
.	TRBV18	few	TRBJ1-1	TGTGCCAGCTCACCCGCCTTAAACACTGAAGCTTTCTTT	CASSPALNTEAFF
TRBD1	TRBV20-1	few	TRBJ2-7	TGCAGTGCTAGAAGGACCGGGACAGCCCCTGGGGAGCAGTACTTC	CSARRTGTAPGEQYF
TRBD2	TRBV19	.	TRBJ2-1	TGTGCCAGTAGTGACCCGACTAGCGGGAGAATCAATGAGCAGTTCTTC	CASSDPTSGRINEQFF
.	TRBV20-1	.	TRBJ1-2	TGCAGTGCTAGAGATAGAGCTGGGAGTGGCTACACCTTC	CSARDRAGSGYTF
.	TRBV3-1	.	TRBJ2-7	TGTGCCAGCAGCCAAGATCGTACCTCGGAGCAGTACTTC	CASSQDRTSEQYF
TRBD2	TRBV4-3	few	TRBJ2-2	TGCGCCAGCAGCCACGGGAGACTAGCGGGAGCCGGGGAGCTGTTTTTT	CASSHGRLAGAGELFF
.	TRBV11-2	many	TRBJ2-7	TGTGCCAGCAGCTTGGAGCCGGGGCTTTACGAGCAGTACTTC	CASSLEPGLYEQYF
.	TRBV5-1	few	TRBJ2-7	TGCGCCAGCAGTGCGGCGGCAGGGAGCTCCTACGAGCAGTACTTC	CASSAAAGSSYEQYF
.	TRBV18	many	TRBJ2-1	TGTGCCAGCTCACCACCGGGGGTCGGGGAGCAGTTCTTC	CASSPPGVGEQFF
.	TRBV5-1	many	TRBJ2-1	TGCGCCAGCAGTTTAGGAACCTACAATGAGCAGTTCTTC	CASSLGTYNEQFF
.	TRBV5-1	.	TRBJ1-5	TGCGCCAGCAGCTTGCAGGGCCGGGACAGCAATCAGCCCCAGCATTTT	CASSLQGRDSNQPQHF
TRBD1	TRBV6-5	.	TRBJ1-1	TGTGCCAGCAGTTACGACAGGGGAATGACTGAAGCTTTCTTT	CASSYDRGMTEAFF
.	TRBV6-5	few	TRBJ1-1	TGTGCCAGCAGTTCTCACACAACTGTTAGCACTGAAGCTTTCTTT	CASSSHTTVSTEAFF
.	TRBV7-7	.	TRBJ2-5	TGTGCCAGCAGCTACGGACGCTCGGAGACCCAGTACTTC	CASSYGRSETQYF